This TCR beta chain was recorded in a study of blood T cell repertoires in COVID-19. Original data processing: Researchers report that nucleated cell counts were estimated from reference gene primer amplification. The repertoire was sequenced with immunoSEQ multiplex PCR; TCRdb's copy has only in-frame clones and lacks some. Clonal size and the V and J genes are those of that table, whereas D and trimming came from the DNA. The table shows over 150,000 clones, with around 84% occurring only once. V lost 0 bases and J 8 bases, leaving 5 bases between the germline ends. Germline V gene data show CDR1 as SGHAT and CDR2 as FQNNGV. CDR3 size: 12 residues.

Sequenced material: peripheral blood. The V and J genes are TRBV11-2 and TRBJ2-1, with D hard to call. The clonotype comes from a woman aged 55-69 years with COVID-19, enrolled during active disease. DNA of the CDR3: TGTGCCAGCAGCTTAGATCGGGATGAGCAGTTCTTC. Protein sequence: CASSLDRDEQFF.